This T cell receptor (beta chain) was recorded in a study of T cell responses to AZD1222 COVID-19 vaccine. The CDR3 runs 15 residues. V shed 4 bases and J shed 2 bases, with 15 bases lying between them. CDR1 is MNHEY, CDR2 SMNVEV, per germline (reference sequence). Clones were sequenced by immunoSEQ multiplex PCR, and TCRdb holds only the in-frame ones, with some missing. The sample carries fewer than 150,000 clones, around 89% recorded once. The V and J genes are TRBV27 and TRBJ2-7, with a possible D match to TRBD1 (6 bases). The sequenced sample was peripheral blood, obtained 28 days after the second AZD1222 dose. The clonotype originates from an adult who received the AZD1222 COVID-19 vaccine. DNA of the CDR3: TGTGCCAGCAGTTGGACTCCGGGACAAGCCTACGAGCAGTACTTC. It encodes CASSWTPGQAYEQYF.